These T cell receptor beta chains were read from a single sample in a study of CD4 T cells in relation to SARS-CoV-2 and coronaviruses. The protocol was immunoSEQ multiplex PCR, while the TCRdb copy is restricted to in-frame clones and leaves out a portion. The sample records 25,000 or so clones, about 80% being singletons. Antigen specificity for these receptors is unknown. The source material was CD4+ T cells from PBMCs, cultured in vitro. The receptors derive from a human donor in good health. Each CDR3 is given with its conserved first and last residue. The D gene is left open where the match is weak. Only part of the rows carry a size: once, few, many, or a class if the clone is expanded.

D: TRBD1; J: TRBJ2-2; V: TRBV5-4; size: NA; DNA: TGTGCCAGCAGCCCGACAGGGGGACAGGAGCTGTTTTTT; CDR3: CASSPTGGQELFF
D: NA; J: TRBJ1-1; V: TRBV5-1; size: NA; DNA: TGCGCCAGCAGCCCGACCCCAGGGCCACCTACTGAAGCTTTCTTT; CDR3: CASSPTPGPPTEAFF
D: NA; J: TRBJ2-2; V: TRBV9; size: few; DNA: TGTGCCAGCAGCCCCCACACCGGGGAGCTGTTTTTT; CDR3: CASSPHTGELFF
D: NA; J: TRBJ1-2; V: TRBV27; size: NA; DNA: TGTGCCAGCAGTTTTGGCAGGGGTTCTAACTATGGCTACACCTTC; CDR3: CASSFGRGSNYGYTF
D: NA; J: TRBJ1-1; V: TRBV15; size: NA; DNA: TGTGCCACCAGCAGAGTTCCAGGGTGGACTGAAGCTTTCTTT; CDR3: CATSRVPGWTEAFF
D: TRBD2; J: TRBJ2-1; V: TRBV30; size: NA; DNA: TGTGCCTGGACCGGGACTAGCGGGAGTTGGAATGAGCAGTTCTTC; CDR3: CAWTGTSGSWNEQFF
D: NA; J: TRBJ1-5; V: TRBV7-2; size: NA; DNA: TGTGCCAGCAGCCTGTGGGGGGTTAGTCAGCCCCAGCATTTT; CDR3: CASSLWGVSQPQHF
D: NA; J: TRBJ1-1; V: TRBV20-1; size: NA; DNA: TGCAGTGCTAGCGGACCCTTCTTT; CDR3: CSASGPFF
D: TRBD1; J: TRBJ1-2; V: TRBV3-1/TRBV3-2; size: NA; DNA: TGTGCCAGCAGCCAAGGTCTTAGGCGACAGGGGGCGCAGGGCTACACCTTC; CDR3: CASSQGLRRQGAQGYTF
D: NA; J: TRBJ1-1; V: TRBV5-4; size: NA; DNA: TGTGCCAGCAGCTTGGGGGCAGGGGCCCAGGCTTTCTTT; CDR3: CASSLGAGAQAFF
D: TRBD2; J: TRBJ2-3; V: TRBV7-9; size: NA; DNA: TGTGCCAGCAGCCCCGGGACTAGCGGGAGCACAGATACGCAGTATTTT; CDR3: CASSPGTSGSTDTQYF
D: NA; J: TRBJ1-2; V: TRBV29-1; size: NA; DNA: TGCAGCGTTTCCAATGGGCCTCTTGGCTACACCTTC; CDR3: CSVSNGPLGYTF
D: NA; J: TRBJ1-1; V: TRBV9; size: few; DNA: TGTGCCAGCAGCGTAGCGAAGAGTAACACTGAAGCTTTCTTT; CDR3: CASSVAKSNTEAFF
D: NA; J: TRBJ1-2; V: TRBV11-2; size: NA; DNA: TGTGCCAGCAGCTTATTGGGCCGAAGGGATGGCTACACCTTC; CDR3: CASSLLGRRDGYTF
D: TRBD2; J: TRBJ2-2; V: TRBV27; size: NA; DNA: TGTGCCAGCAGTTTCTTGGCGGGAGGGAGCACCGGGGAGCTGTTTTTT; CDR3: CASSFLAGGSTGELFF